This is a list of T cell receptor beta chains from one sample in a study of identical twins. One entry per CDR3 protein results from TCRdb running MiXCR on the 5' RACE reads. This table holds around 1.7 million distinct CDR3 sequences, about 32% found once. The sequenced sample was cord blood. These receptors originate from a newborn girl in good health. Both conserved end residues are part of each CDR3. D genes are given only for firm matches. Size values are once, few and many counts, or a class for expanded clones, and some rows have none.

NA	TRBV20-1	TRBJ2-2	TRBD1	TGCAGTGCTCACGGGACAGGGATCACCGGGGAGCTGTTTTTT	CSAHGTGITGELFF
many	TRBV10-3	TRBJ2-1	TRBD2	TGTGCCATCAGTGTTAGCGGGAGGGCGAATGAGCAGTTCTTC	CAISVSGRANEQFF
few	TRBV7-9	TRBJ1-4	TRBD1	TGTGCCAGCAGACGACAGGGGAAGAAGGAAAAACTGTTTTTT	CASRRQGKKEKLFF
few	TRBV11-1	TRBJ2-1	TRBD1	TGTGCCAGCAGCCTTACAGGGGGCCCACACAATGAGCAGTTCTTC	CASSLTGGPHNEQFF
once	TRBV5-8	TRBJ1-2	TRBD1	TGTGCCAGCAGCTTATTGGGAACAGGGGGCACATACCTTAACTATGGCTACACCTTC	CASSLLGTGGTYLNYGYTF
NA	TRBV12-3/TRBV12-4	TRBJ1-1	NA	TGTGCCAGCACCACCCCACCCGGCACTGAAGCTTTCTTT	CASTTPPGTEAFF
few	TRBV7-7	TRBJ2-3	NA	TGTGCTAGCAGCTTCGGAGGGGGCAGTGATACGCAGTATTTT	CASSFGGGSDTQYF
NA	TRBV30	TRBJ2-4	TRBD1	TGTGCCTGGAGTGTAACAGGGGGCAACATTCAGTACTTC	CAWSVTGGNIQYF
few	TRBV29-1	TRBJ2-7	TRBD1	TGCAGCGTTGTGCCCGGGACAGGGGGCATTAGGTCCTACGAGCAGTACTTC	CSVVPGTGGIRSYEQYF
NA	TRBV28	TRBJ2-1	NA	TGTGCCAGCAGTCCCGGGTTTGGGGGGCGCCACAATGAGCAGTTCTTC	CASSPGFGGRHNEQFF
many	TRBV12-3/TRBV12-4	TRBJ1-5	TRBD1	TGTGCCAGCAGTTTAGCGCCGGGACAGGAGAAGGGATATAGCAATCAGCCCCAGCATTTT	CASSLAPGQEKGYSNQPQHF
NA	TRBV6-5	TRBJ2-1	TRBD1	TGTGCCAGCAGCCCTGGACAGGGTAGTAACAATGAGCAGTTCTTC	CASSPGQGSNNEQFF
NA	TRBV27	TRBJ2-1	TRBD2	TGTGCCAGCAGTTCTCCTATGCCGATTAAGCGGGAGGGCTGGTACAATGAGCAGTTCTTC	CASSSPMPIKREGWYNEQFF
NA	TRBV6-2/TRBV6-3	TRBJ1-4	NA	TGTGCCAGCAGTTACCCCAGGGGCGCGGCAACTAATGAAAAACCGTTTTTT	CASSYPRGAATNEKPFF
few	TRBV25-1	TRBJ2-5	TRBD2	TGTGCCAGCAGTGAAGTACGGCTAGCGGGACACCAAGAGACCCAGTACTTC	CASSEVRLAGHQETQYF
many	TRBV12-3/TRBV12-4	TRBJ2-7	NA	TGTGCCAGCAAACGGGACACGTACTACGAGCAGTACTTC	CASKRDTYYEQYF
NA	TRBV20-1	TRBJ1-5	NA	TGCAGTGCTAGTGCCACGAATCAGCCCCAGCATTTT	CSASATNQPQHF
NA	TRBV20-1	TRBJ2-3	TRBD2	TGCAGTGCTAAGGATAGTAGCGGGGGGCATACGCAGTATTTT	CSAKDSSGGHTQYF
few	TRBV20-1	TRBJ1-1	TRBD1	TGCAGTGCCCCGACAGGGCCCGGGGGCACTGAAGCTTTCTTT	CSAPTGPGGTEAFF
NA	TRBV28	TRBJ1-5	NA	TGTGCCAGCAGTTTGAGGAGGGTCTATAGCAATCAGCCCCAGCATTTT	CASSLRRVYSNQPQHF
few	TRBV25-1	TRBJ2-1	TRBD1	TGTGCCAGCAGTGATGCAGGGGGCTACAATGAGCAGTTCTTC	CASSDAGGYNEQFF
NA	TRBV4-1	TRBJ1-2	TRBD1	TGCGCCAGCAGCCAAGATTGGACAGGGGGAAACTATGGCTACACCTTC	CASSQDWTGGNYGYTF
NA	TRBV14	TRBJ2-3	NA	TGTGCCAGCAGCCAAGATTACTATGGTACGCAGTATTTT	CASSQDYYGTQYF
NA	TRBV4-1	TRBJ2-1	NA	TGCGCCAGCAGCCAAGAGACCTTCAGAATCGGGGATGAGCAGTTCTTC	CASSQETFRIGDEQFF
many	TRBV5-1	TRBJ2-7	NA	TGCGCCAGCAGCTTGGATCTAGGTCGGTACGAGCAGTACTTC	CASSLDLGRYEQYF
few	TRBV9	TRBJ2-7	NA	TGTGCCAGCAGCGTAGAAGAATTAGACTTAGGGAATGAGCAGTACTTC	CASSVEELDLGNEQYF
many	TRBV4-2	TRBJ2-4	NA	TGTGCCAGCAGCCAAGGTGCGAGAGCCAAAAACATTCAGTACTTC	CASSQGARAKNIQYF
many	TRBV12-3/TRBV12-4	TRBJ2-5	NA	TGTGCCAGCAGTTTAGAAGCAGGGCTCGAGACCCAGTACTTC	CASSLEAGLETQYF
NA	TRBV12-3/TRBV12-4	TRBJ2-3	NA	TGTGCCAGCAGGGCAGGCGGTACGCAGTATTTT	CASRAGGTQYF
few	TRBV20-1	TRBJ2-1	TRBD2	TGCAGTGCTAGAGGAACTAGCGGCTTCTCCTACAATGAGCAGTTCTTC	CSARGTSGFSYNEQFF
few	TRBV20-1	TRBJ2-5	NA	TGCAGTGCTAGAGATAATAGCCTCCAAGAGACCCAGTACTTC	CSARDNSLQETQYF
once	TRBV20-1	TRBJ2-3	TRBD2	TGCAGTGCTAGAGAGCTGTTCCCGACTCTAGCGGGGGGAAGCACAGATACGCAGTATTTT	CSARELFPTLAGGSTDTQYF
NA	TRBV20-1	TRBJ1-5	NA	TGCAGTGCTAGGTCCGGGTGGGGCAATCAGCCCCAGCATTTT	CSARSGWGNQPQHF
NA	TRBV28	TRBJ2-7	NA	TGTGCCAGCAGCCAAAACTCGGGCGAGCAGTACTTC	CASSQNSGEQYF
few	TRBV28	TRBJ1-4	TRBD1	TGTGCCAGCAGTTTATCAGGGACAGCTAATGAAAAACTGTTTTTT	CASSLSGTANEKLFF
once	TRBV2	TRBJ2-7	NA	TGTGCCAGCAGTGAACTGGCGGCCCCGAGCTCCTACGAGCAGTACTTC	CASSELAAPSSYEQYF
NA	TRBV28	TRBJ2-7	TRBD2	TGTGCCAGCAGACTGACTAGCGGCAACTCCTACGAGCTGTACTTC	CASRLTSGNSYELYF
few	TRBV12-3/TRBV12-4	TRBJ2-1	NA	TGTGCCAGCACCCGCAGGGTGAGGGCTGATGAGCAGTTCTTC	CASTRRVRADEQFF
few	TRBV4-1	TRBJ2-3	TRBD2	TGCGCCAGCAGCCAACCGACTAGCGGAGCTAGCACAGATACGCAGTATTTT	CASSQPTSGASTDTQYF
NA	TRBV20-1	TRBJ2-5	TRBD2	TGCAGTGCCGCCGGGACTAGCGGGAAAAAGGAGCAGTACTTC	CSAAGTSGKKEQYF
NA	TRBV6-6	TRBJ1-3	NA	TGTGCCAGCAGACAGAACCGAGAAAGACGGTCTGGAAACACCATATATTTT	CASRQNRERRSGNTIYF
NA	TRBV20-1	TRBJ2-5	NA	TGCAGTGCTGAGCTACGGACCCAGTACTTC	CSAELRTQYF